The entry below describes one TCR beta chain. The sample holds a few counts of this clonotype. This receptor's antigen is unknown. The input lacks base qualities; no much larger clone sits a single base away. This sample was included in a study of vaccination and CD4 T cells after COVID-19 (dated by TCRdb to the early 2020s). About the full investigation: Every convalescent patient had a positive nasal swab PCR test for SARS-CoV-2, with mild disease in under ten patients and severe disease in one. Control cultures received a CEFX viral epitope pool as the positive control, an HIV-1 Nef peptide pool as the negative control, or no peptide. The cultures were stimulated with overlapping spike peptide pools from SARS-CoV-2 and from the common cold coronaviruses HCoV-NL63, HCoV-OC43 and HCoV-229E. Two doses of either the Pfizer-BioNTech BNT162b2 vaccine (n=8) or the Moderna mRNA-1273 vaccine (n=2) were administered to participants. Post-vaccine blood samples were collected a median of approximately 72 days after the second vaccine dose, ranging from about 13 to 241 days. In over 8 COVID-19 convalescent patients and a few infection-naive healthy vaccine recipients, researchers compared the spike-specific CD4+ TCR repertoire from before mRNA vaccination with the repertoire from after. Post-COVID blood samples from convalescent patients were collected a median of 101 days after diagnosis, with a range of roughly 35 to 180 days. Six males and four females were included in the convalescent cohort, with two Hispanic individuals, seven Caucasians, two Asians and one multiracial person represented. Here is what the overall study found, with its caveats: The median count of SARS-CoV-2-reactive clonotypes went up from 20 to 25 after infection to about 40 after vaccination, although the change was not significant. In convalescent patients, a median around 85% of post-vaccine SARS-CoV-2-reactive clones were detected only after vaccination, and vaccine-specific priming was suggested by this finding. Relatively few convalescent patients were included in the study, and early timepoints after natural infection were not analyzed. Nearly all vaccine-specific clones in convalescent patients (304 of 307) were mono-reactive for SARS-CoV-2 spike rather than cross-reactive with common cold coronaviruses.

V is clipped by 3 bases and J by 2 bases, and the sequence between their germline boundaries is 11 bases long. Including the terminal cysteine and phenylalanine, the CDR3 comprises 15 residues. The kept DNA is CDR3 alone, 45 bases in frame from the first base. CDR1 and CDR2, per the germline V gene, are SGHNT and YENEEA. The method was PCR. At the Johns Hopkins FTIC core, DNA from the cultured CD4+ T cells underwent TCR sequencing with the Oncomine TCR Beta short-read assay. Genomic DNA was extracted from the cultured CD4+ T cells with the QIAamp micro DNA kit. Oncomine TCR Beta libraries from cultured CD4+ T cells were pooled using unique dual indexes and sequenced on an Illumina iSeq 100. The authors' pipeline ran thus. Non-productive sequences were removed, and CDR3s that did not start with C, did not end with F or W, or were shorter than 7 amino acids were discarded. Antigen-specific clonotypes were identified using the MANAFEST web application through comparison of peptide-stimulated wells with reference and other culture wells. Positive clones required FDR below 0.05, an odds ratio above 5, and productive frequency above 0.1% in at least two of three replicate wells. Clonotypes that were significantly expanded in both SARS-CoV-2 spike wells and at least one common cold coronavirus spike condition were defined as cross-reactive. Using R version 3.6.1, CDR3 homology was evaluated through Levenshtein distances (stringdist) along with unrooted phylogenetic trees (ape). TCRdb applied fastp at Q25 and MiXCR to the public reads, then kept only in-frame beta chains. Records with the same CDR3 protein are collapsed into one entry carrying the most frequent genes and DNA. The V and J calls were not made by the authors but by TCRdb's processing. Recorded for this sample are 20,000 to 25,000 distinct CDR3 sequences; about 66% of them occurred a single time. Roughly 4% of the sample rests with the top ten.

The treatment or condition label for this specimen denotes: 10-day PBMC culture with coronavirus spike peptide pools or control peptides (ViraFEST assay). The ViraFEST assay, used in the study, expanded antigen-specific T cells with peptide pools and then identified the expanded clonotypes through TCR sequencing. The convalescent patients' positive SARS-CoV-2 PCR tests fell between March and December 2020, which was before the Alpha, Beta and Delta variants emerged in the United States. Each well held millions of PBMCs cultured in IMDM containing approximately 5.3% human AB serum and approximately 9.8 IU/ml IL-2, with about 9.4 ug/ml peptide pools added. On days 3 and 7, half of the culture medium was replaced with fresh IL-2-containing medium. After approximately eleven days of culture, CD4+ T cells were isolated by negative selection using the EasySep CD4+ T cell isolation kit. PBMCs were separated from whole blood using Ficoll-Paque Plus gradient centrifugation and then either used fresh or cryopreserved at -140C. Each culture condition was generally run in triplicate wells.

The chain is encoded by TRBV11-3 joined to TRBJ2-1; a tentative D call is TRBD1 (6 bases match). Sequenced material: CD4+ T cells from blood, cultured in vitro. This receptor was taken from a human donor who had recovered from COVID-19. In nucleotide form, the sequence is TGTGCCAGCAGCTTGTCAGGGGCTGCCTACAATGAGCAGTTCTTC. Its protein is CASSLSGAAYNEQFF.